This TCR beta chain was obtained from a study of blood T cells in healthy people across ages. Study-level findings and limits: Leaving the PBMCs unsorted stopped any conclusive comparison of naive versus antigen-experienced cells. CMV status of donors was unknown, possibly confounding expanded clonotype changes. In long-lived donors, naive CD4+ cell counts and diversity exceeded those of aged donors.

About this clonotype: Its specificity is not known.

A second about 6 to 12 cycle PCR used barcoded and J-beta primers. Each TCR beta cDNA got a 12-nucleotide random molecular identifier. One entry per CDR3 protein results from TCRdb running MiXCR on the 5' RACE reads. The sample yields hundreds of thousands of distinct CDR3 sequences, about 42% seen once. CDR3 size: 14 residues. V dropped 2 bases and J dropped 6; count of bases not matched to a gene: 7. This TCR came from a woman aged 55-70 years in good health. The specimen was blood. The genes are TRBV12-3 or TRBV12-4 and TRBJ2-7, with 7 bases aligning to TRBD2. CDR3 residues: CASSLYEGRGEQYF. In nucleotides, the CDR3 is TGTGCCAGCAGTTTATATGAAGGGAGGGGCGAGCAGTACTTC.